What follows are 30 T cell receptor beta chains derived from one specimen sequenced in a study of blood T cell repertoires in COVID-19. The method was immunoSEQ multiplex PCR; TCRdb's version includes in-frame clones alone and lacks a portion of them. The top ten clones hold over 9% of a sample with about 130,000 clones, around 89% of them seen once. Sample: peripheral blood. The receptors derive from a man aged 45-60 years with acute or convalescent COVID-19.

This chain's CDR3 is CASSPTGGHEPQHF. The CDR3, as DNA: TGTGCCAGCAGTCCGACAGGGGGGCATGAGCCCCAGCATTTT. The chain is built from TRBV27 and TRBJ1-5, with 9 bases identical to TRBD1. In germline, CDR1 is MNHEY, CDR2 SMNVEV (reference sequence). This CDR3 region has 14 residues. J was trimmed by 8 bases and V by 5 bases; bases with no gene match: 7.

This clone was recorded once. The chain carries TRBV4-1 and TRBJ1-3, with TRBD1 as a possible D gene (6 bases). In germline, CDR1 is MGHRA, CDR2 YSYEKL. V was cut by 1 base and J by 7 bases, with 11 bases left in between. The CDR3 loop spans 14 amino acids. The CDR3 is CASSQGTAANTIYF. CDR3 nucleotide sequence: TGCGCCAGCAGCCAAGGGACAGCGGCCAACACCATATATTTT.

The genes are TRBV27 and TRBJ1-6; D gene unclear. Germline lookup yields CDR1 MNHEY and CDR2 SMNVEV (reference sequence). The V gene lost 6 bases and the J gene lost 8 bases, with 8 bases spanning the gap. This CDR3 comprises 12 residues. CDR3 bases: TGTGCCAGCAGCAGACTTGATTCACCCCTCCACTTT. It yields the protein CASSRLDSPLHF.

This clone has at least ten counts. This chain uses TRBV20-1 with TRBJ2-7; 9 bases fit TRBD2. CDR3 length: 14 amino acids. J was trimmed by 3 bases and V by 3 bases; bases with no gene match: 6. The germline gives CDR1 DFQATT, CDR2 SNEGSKA (reference sequence). The CDR3 nucleotides are TGCAGTGCTAGTAGCGGGGGAGGGGTCTACGAGCAGTACTTC. Amino acid sequence: CSASSGGGVYEQYF.

This clone appeared a single time. The chain uses TRBV30 and TRBJ1-2, with TRBD1 matching 8 bases. The CDR3 runs to 12 residues. V dropped 5 bases and J dropped 4; count of bases not matched to a gene: 3. Per the germline V gene, CDR1 is GTSNPN and CDR2 is SVGIG (reference sequence). The CDR3 sequence is CAWQQGVYGYTF. The DNA for the CDR3 is TGTGCCTGGCAACAGGGGGTCTATGGCTACACCTTC.

The chain employs TRBV11-2 and TRBJ2-2; maybe TRBD1 (6 bases). The length of the CDR3 is 16 residues. Germline CDR1 reads SGHAT; CDR2 reads FQNNGV. V was cut by 5 bases and J by 6 bases, with 19 bases left in between. The CDR3 loop is CASSPGQITQAGELFF. DNA of the CDR3: TGTGCCAGCAGCCCTGGACAGATAACCCAGGCCGGGGAGCTGTTTTTT.

The chain couples TRBV5-4 to TRBJ1-1; TRBD1 matches at 8 bases. The V and J ends lost 0 bases and 3 bases, in that order; junction bases with no gene match: 7. CDR3 length: 16 residues. Germline assignment: CDR1 SGHNT and CDR2 YYREEE (reference sequence). CDR3 sequence reads: CASSLGSGGLHTEAFF. The CDR3 bases are TGTGCCAGCAGCTTGGGGTCAGGGGGCTTGCACACTGAAGCTTTCTTT.

This chain joins TRBV5-1 and TRBJ2-1; no clear D. Germline-derived CDR1 and CDR2 are SGHRS and YFSETQ. With 0 bases removed from V and 3 bases from J, the gap between germline ends came to 10 bases. CDR3 size: 15 residues. The CDR3 nucleotides read TGCGCCAGCAGCTTGGGCACCCCTAGCTACAATGAGCAGTTCTTC. Translating gives CASSLGTPSYNEQFF.

The CDR3 nucleotides read TGTGCCTGGAGTCAAATTGCAACTAATGAAAAACTGTTTTTT. Protein: CAWSQIATNEKLFF. V and J are TRBV30 and TRBJ1-4; D is unclear. The CDR3 is 14 amino acids. Trimming pared 2 bases from V and 0 bases from J, leaving 7 bases between. Per germline, CDR1 GTSNPN and CDR2 SVGIG (reference sequence).

The genes are TRBV6-2 or TRBV6-3 and TRBJ1-2; possible D gene TRBD1, 6 bases. V shed 8 bases and J shed 2 bases, with 15 bases lying between them. CDR3 length equals 14 residues. From germline, CDR1 is MNHEY and CDR2 SVGEGT. CDR3 sequence reads: CASCRDKKNYGYTF. The CDR3 DNA reads TGTGCCAGCTGCCGGGACAAGAAAAACTATGGCTACACCTTC.

V is TRBV4-1 and J is TRBJ2-2; 13 bases line up with TRBD2. This CDR3 spans 16 amino acids. The germline V gene has CDR1 MGHRA and CDR2 YSYEKL. The trim removed 0 bases at V and 7 bases at J, leaving 2 bases unmatched. The CDR3 protein is CASSQERLAGGGELFF. The CDR3 nucleotides read TGCGCCAGCAGCCAAGAGAGACTAGCGGGAGGCGGGGAGCTGTTTTTT.

The chain employs TRBV19 and TRBJ1-4, with D perhaps TRBD1 (6 bases). This CDR3 has 14 amino acids. Trimming took 4 bases from V and 5 from J, leaving 11 bases between them. Germline assignment: CDR1 LNHDA and CDR2 SQIVND (reference sequence). CDR3 sequence reads: CASSTGELNEKLFF. CDR3 DNA: TGTGCCAGTAGTACAGGGGAATTGAATGAAAAACTGTTTTTT.

V gene TRBV19 combines with J gene TRBJ1-5, with 10 bases that match TRBD1. The CDR3 loop spans 15 amino acids. CDR1 LNHDA and CDR2 SQIVND come from the germline V gene (reference sequence). V gave up 1 base and J gave up 7 bases; unmatched junction bases: 4. This CDR3 is CASSIVGTGVQPQHF. The CDR3 DNA sequence: TGTGCCAGTAGTATAGTAGGGACAGGGGTCCAGCCCCAGCATTTT. Supplemented by reference TRBV19 and TRBJ1-5, the full variable domain reads DGGITQSPKYLFRKEGQNVTLSCEQNLNHDAMYWYRQDPGQGLRLIYYSQIVNDFQKGDIAEGYSVSREKKESFPLTVTSAQKNPTAFYLCASSIVGTGVQPQHFGDGTRLSIL.

The chain couples TRBV28 to TRBJ2-1; TRBD2 aligns across 10 bases. Germline lookup yields CDR1 MDHEN and CDR2 SYDVKM. V dropped 3 bases and J dropped 12; count of bases not matched to a gene: 23. The CDR3 spans 19 residues. The CDR3, as DNA: TGTGCCAGCAGTTTGCTCCACGGGACTAGCGCCACAGGTAGTTATTGGCAGTTCTTC. It yields the protein CASSLLHGTSATGSYWQFF.

The chain carries TRBV6-1 and TRBJ1-5; D not certain. Trimming shortened V by 3 bases and J by 3 bases, and 9 bases separated the two germline ends. The V gene's germline CDR1 is MNHNS and CDR2 SASEGT. The CDR3 runs to 14 residues. The CDR3 reads CASSEPGNNQPQHF. The CDR3, as DNA: TGTGCCAGCAGTGAGCCGGGTAACAATCAGCCCCAGCATTTT.

The V gene is TRBV5-4, the J gene TRBJ2-7; D might be TRBD2 (6 bases). Germline V CDR1 and CDR2: SGHNT, YYREEE (reference sequence). This CDR3 spans 14 amino acids. V lost 1 base and J lost 5, with 13 bases in between. CDR3 DNA sequence: TGTGCCAGCAGCTTGACGGGAGTAGCTAACGAGCAGTACTTC. Translating gives CASSLTGVANEQYF.

The V and J genes are TRBV27 and TRBJ1-1, with D possibly TRBD1 on 5 matching bases. Trimming pared 6 bases from V and 1 base from J, leaving 9 bases between. The germline V gene has CDR1 MNHEY and CDR2 SMNVEV (reference sequence). CDR3 length: 13 amino acids. The CDR3 bases are TGTGCCAGCAGGTTCGACAGGAACACTGAAGCTTTCTTT. Encoded protein: CASRFDRNTEAFF.

This clone was found a few times. V usage is TRBV7-2 and J usage is TRBJ2-2, with a weak D call TRBD2 (6 bases). The CDR3 is made up of 15 amino acids. CDR1 SGHTA and CDR2 FQGNSA come from the germline V gene. V was cut by 11 bases and J by 0 bases, with 16 bases left in between. CDR3 residues: CALGGAFANTGELFF. CDR3 in DNA: TGTGCCTTGGGGGGAGCATTCGCGAACACCGGGGAGCTGTTTTTT.

The V call is TRBV3-1 (or the pseudogene TRBV3-2), the J call TRBJ1-1; no clear D. The CDR3 covers 14 residues. V was cut by 1 base and J by 11 bases, with 17 bases left in between. Per the germline V gene, CDR1 is LGHDT and CDR2 is YNNKEL (reference sequence). The CDR3 spells CASSQGGEGGGAFF. The CDR3 nucleotides read TGTGCCAGCAGCCAAGGAGGAGAGGGTGGTGGGGCTTTCTTT.

This chain joins TRBV28 and TRBJ1-2, with TRBD1 matching 9 bases. V dropped 4 bases and J dropped 3; count of bases not matched to a gene: 6. CDR3 length equals 15 residues. Looked up from germline, CDR1 is MDHEN and CDR2 is SYDVKM. Here the CDR3 DNA reads TGTGCCAGCAGTTCCTCCTGGGACAGGGACTATGGCTACACCTTC. The encoded protein is CASSSSWDRDYGYTF.

The chain couples TRBV12-3 or TRBV12-4 to TRBJ1-6; 7 nucleotides match TRBD1. J gave up 7 bases and V 3 bases, and 0 bases lay outside the gene matches. The length of the CDR3 is 13 residues. The DNA of the CDR3 is TGTGCCAGCAGTTTGACAGGGAATTCACCCCTCCACTTT. This codes for CASSLTGNSPLHF.

This chain links TRBV18 with TRBJ1-2; a weak D match, TRBD1 (6 bases). This CDR3 spans 16 amino acids. Per the germline V gene, CDR1 is KGHSH and CDR2 is LQKENI. V was pared by 3 bases and J by 3 bases, with 17 bases between. CDR3 protein: CASSPNNRVVHYGYTF. The CDR3 DNA reads TGTGCCAGCTCACCGAACAACAGGGTTGTTCACTATGGCTACACCTTC.

This chain links TRBV2 with TRBJ2-1, with 9 positions matching TRBD2. Germline V CDR1 and CDR2: SNHLY, FYNNEI. V trimming: 6 bases; J trimming: 5 bases; junction bases outside the gene matches: 8. The CDR3 is made up of 15 amino acids. DNA of the CDR3: TGTGCCAGCAGCTTTAGCGGGAGTGCCCACAATGAGCAGTTCTTC. This sequence encodes CASSFSGSAHNEQFF.

The chain links TRBV11-2 to TRBJ2-7; 9 nucleotides align to TRBD2. This CDR3 comprises 14 residues. The ends lost 3 bases at V and 6 bases at J; junction bases unmatched: 6. The V gene's germline CDR1 is SGHAT and CDR2 FQNNGV. The CDR3 DNA is TGTGCCAGCAGCTTTAGCGGGAGTTTAGTCGAGCAGTACTTC. Translating it yields CASSFSGSLVEQYF.

This chain uses TRBV5-4 with TRBJ1-1; 7 bases agree with TRBD1. This CDR3 is 12 amino acids long. Germline CDR1 SGHNT, CDR2 YYREEE (reference sequence). V was pared by 4 bases and J by 8 bases, with 5 bases of the junction left unmatched. CDR3 bases: TGTGCCAGCAGCCTCTGGGACAGCGAAGCTTTCTTT. This translates into CASSLWDSEAFF.

J is TRBJ1-1 and V is TRBV20-1; D is ambiguous. The CDR3 consists of 11 residues. V was shortened by 5 bases and J by 9 bases, with 13 bases between the two germline ends. Germline values: CDR1 DFQATT, CDR2 SNEGSKA (reference sequence). CDR3 DNA sequence: TGCAGTGCTGACAAAACAGAGCAAGCTTTCTTT. It is translated as CSADKTEQAFF.

The J gene is TRBJ2-1, the V gene TRBV19, with D possibly being TRBD2 (5 bases). Germline V gene lookup returns CDR1 LNHDA and CDR2 SQIVND (reference sequence). Deletions cut 1 base from V and 9 bases from J, with 13 bases between. The CDR3 extends over 14 amino acids. The CDR3 nucleotides are TGTGCCAGTAGTATAGGACTCGCGCGGGCTGAGCAGTTCTTC. Translated, it gives CASSIGLARAEQFF. The full variable domain, in which reference TRBV19 and TRBJ2-1 provide the parts outside the CDR3, is DGGITQSPKYLFRKEGQNVTLSCEQNLNHDAMYWYRQDPGQGLRLIYYSQIVNDFQKGDIAEGYSVSREKKESFPLTVTSAQKNPTAFYLCASSIGLARAEQFFGPGTRLTVL.

V gene TRBV2 combines with J gene TRBJ1-4; D remains unclear. The germline V and J ends were trimmed by 4 bases and 2 bases, with 11 bases remaining between them. Germline CDR1 is SNHLY and CDR2 is FYNNEI. CDR3 length: 15 amino acids. The CDR3 reads CASSVFGGTNEKLFF. The CDR3 nucleotides read TGTGCCAGCAGTGTATTCGGTGGTACTAATGAAAAACTGTTTTTT.

J is TRBJ1-3 and V is TRBV6-5, with 7 bases that match TRBD1. Per germline, CDR1 MNHEY and CDR2 SVGAGI. The CDR3 length is 14 residues. With V trimmed by 6 bases and J by 2 bases, 4 bases remained unmatched. The CDR3 here is CASSTTGAGNTIYF. The CDR3 nucleotides are TGTGCCAGCAGCACCACAGGGGCTGGAAACACCATATATTTT.

V and J are TRBV6-5 and TRBJ1-2; the D gene is possibly TRBD1 (5 bases). This CDR3 comprises 13 residues. V was trimmed by 4 bases and J by 3 bases, leaving 9 bases between them. Germline CDR1 MNHEY, CDR2 SVGAGI. The CDR3 nucleotides are TGTGCCAGCAGTTCACAGACAGACTATGGCTACACCTTC. It is translated as CASSSQTDYGYTF.